Following are 8 T cell receptor beta chains from one sample sequenced in a study of identical twins. TCRdb fed the 5' RACE reads into MiXCR, producing one record per CDR3 protein. The repertoire holds 1.5 million to 2 million distinct CDR3 sequences, with 32% as singletons. The source material was cord blood. The receptor set was obtained from a newborn girl in good health.

The sample holds a few counts of this clonotype. This chain uses TRBV2 with TRBJ1-1; the match to TRBD1 covers 8 bases. The CDR3 spans 15 residues. Unmatched junction bases numbered 7, after V lost 6 bases and J lost 1 base. The germline V gene encodes CDR1 SNHLY and CDR2 FYNNEI. For the CDR3, the DNA is TGTGCCAGCAGGGTCCTAGACAGGGGGAACACTGAAGCTTTCTTT. Translation gives CASRVLDRGNTEAFF.

This clonotype turned up a few times. This chain connects TRBV28 to TRBJ2-3; maybe TRBD2 (5 bases). V lost 7 bases, J lost 6 bases, and 26 bases lay in between. This CDR3 contains 17 residues. Per germline, CDR1 MDHEN and CDR2 SYDVKM. Here the CDR3 reads CASTVAPGTQGPDTQYF. The CDR3 DNA is TGTGCCAGCACCGTGGCCCCGGGAACTCAAGGACCTGATACGCAGTATTTT.

The CDR3 loop reads CASSPRDGVYEQYF. The CDR3, as DNA: TGCGCCAGCAGCCCTCGGGACGGAGTCTACGAGCAGTACTTC. The chain employs TRBV5-1 and TRBJ2-7; D possibly uses TRBD1 or TRBD2 (5 bases each). Germline CDR1 reads SGHRS; CDR2 reads YFSETQ. The V gene lost 4 bases and the J gene lost 3 bases, with 14 bases spanning the gap. CDR3 length: 14 amino acids. Filled out from reference TRBV5-1 and TRBJ2-7, the complete variable domain reads KAGVTQTPRYLIKTRGQQVTLSCSPISGHRSVSWYQQTPGQGLQFLFEYFSETQRNKGNFPGRFSGRQFSNSRSEMNVSTLELGDSALYLCASSPRDGVYEQYFGPGTRLTVT.

The chain employs TRBV28 and TRBJ1-4; D is unresolved. The V and J ends lost 2 bases and 8 bases respectively, with 12 bases between them. Germline CDR1 reads MDHEN; CDR2 reads SYDVKM. This CDR3 is 14 amino acids long. DNA for the CDR3: TGTGCCAGCAGTTTAGAGGGCTTCGGAGAAAAACTGTTTTTT. Its protein product is CASSLEGFGEKLFF.

V gene TRBV30 combines with J gene TRBJ2-7; no clear D. Trimming took off 5 bases at V and 0 bases at J, with 5 bases between the two ends. Germline CDR1 and CDR2: GTSNPN and SVGIG (reference sequence). The CDR3 has 11 residues. CDR3 DNA sequence: TGTGCCTGGGACAACTCCTACGAGCAGTACTTC. This sequence encodes CAWDNSYEQYF.

This clonotype has just a few counts. The chain couples TRBV12-3 or TRBV12-4 to TRBJ2-2, with no clear D. The germline V and J ends were trimmed by 8 bases and 4 bases, with 11 bases remaining between them. This CDR3 region has 13 residues. The CDR3 DNA follows: TGTGCCAGCGCCTACCCCCCCACCGGGGAGCTGTTTTTT. Amino acids: CASAYPPTGELFF.

The V call is TRBV20-1, the J call TRBJ2-7; 13 bases map to TRBD2. CDR3 length equals 16 residues. The trim removed 1 base at V and 2 bases at J, leaving 5 bases unmatched. Germline CDR1 is DFQATT and CDR2 is SNEGSKA (reference sequence). CDR3 sequence reads: CSARALLAGGPYEQYF. CDR3 DNA: TGCAGTGCTAGAGCCCTACTAGCGGGAGGGCCCTACGAGCAGTACTTC.

This clonotype was counted a few times. V is TRBV28 and J is TRBJ2-7; 12 positions agree with TRBD1. V shed 3 bases, J shed 0 bases, and the junction held 3 bases outside the gene matches. In germline, CDR1 is MDHEN, CDR2 SYDVKM. This CDR3 comprises 16 residues. CDR3: CASSFKGQGASYEQYF. The CDR3 DNA is TGTGCCAGCAGTTTTAAGGGACAGGGGGCCTCCTACGAGCAGTACTTC.